These T cell receptor beta chains were read from a single sample in a study of T cells after yellow fever vaccination. Via MiXCR, TCRdb re-called the 5' RACE reads, giving one row per CDR3 protein. The table includes approximately 340,000 distinct CDR3 sequences, roughly 8.7% detected once. Sequenced material: PBMCs, taken on the day of the first yellow fever vaccination. These receptors were collected from a man younger than 35 who received the YFV17D yellow fever vaccine. The CDR3 runs from the conserved cysteine through the conserved F or W. Each record gives: J gene, V gene, clone size, D gene, CDR3 DNA, CDR3 protein. A D gene is named only where the DNA matches it firmly. Not all rows give a size; the values are once, few, many and, for expanded clones, a class.

J: TRBJ1-4; V: TRBV7-6; size: many; D: .; DNA: TGTGCCAGCAGCCTGTCGGGTGAAAAACTGTTTTTT; CDR3: CASSLSGEKLFF
J: TRBJ1-2; V: TRBV7-9; size: few; D: TRBD1; DNA: TGTGCCAGCAGCCAAGGCAGGGGGCCTAACTATGGCTACACCTTC; CDR3: CASSQGRGPNYGYTF
J: TRBJ2-2; V: TRBV7-9; size: few; D: .; DNA: TGTGCACCTACCAGAGTGACCGGGGAGCTGTTTTTT; CDR3: CAPTRVTGELFF
J: TRBJ2-7; V: TRBV7-2; size: few; D: TRBD1; DNA: TGTGCCAGCAGCCCGGGACAGGGAGGCGCGCAGTACTTC; CDR3: CASSPGQGGAQYF
J: TRBJ1-1; V: TRBV20-1; size: few; D: .; DNA: TGCAGTGCTAGAGATCGGGGAGATGAAGCTTTCTTT; CDR3: CSARDRGDEAFF
J: TRBJ2-3; V: TRBV20-1; size: many; D: .; DNA: TGCAGTGAAGGGGGGGGGAGCACAGATACGCAGTATTTT; CDR3: CSEGGGSTDTQYF
J: TRBJ1-2; V: TRBV6-5; size: many; D: .; DNA: TGTGCCAGCAGAAGGGAGGACACATATGGCTACACCTTC; CDR3: CASRREDTYGYTF
J: TRBJ1-5; V: TRBV20-1; size: .; D: .; DNA: TGCAGTGCTAATGCCCCCCTTTGGGGAGGGAGCAATCAGCCCCAGCATTTT; CDR3: CSANAPLWGGSNQPQHF
J: TRBJ2-5; V: TRBV6-5; size: few; D: .; DNA: TGTGCCAGCAGTTCTATGCAAGAGACCCAGTACTTC; CDR3: CASSSMQETQYF
J: TRBJ2-1; V: TRBV6-2/TRBV6-3; size: few; D: TRBD2; DNA: TGTGCCAGCAGTTACTCGAGGGGTTGGGGCGGGGGGGCCCTCAATGAGCAGTTCTTC; CDR3: CASSYSRGWGGGALNEQFF
J: TRBJ2-5; V: TRBV7-3; size: .; D: .; DNA: TGTGCCAGCAGCTTAACTCCAGGGGAGACCCAGTACTTC; CDR3: CASSLTPGETQYF
J: TRBJ2-3; V: TRBV12-5; size: .; D: TRBD1; DNA: TGTGCTAGTGGTCCTAACAGGGGAGGCACAGATACGCAGTATTTT; CDR3: CASGPNRGGTDTQYF
J: TRBJ1-2; V: TRBV12-3/TRBV12-4; size: .; D: .; DNA: TGTGCCAGCTCCCGGATGGTTGTAGAGAACTATGGCTACACCTTC; CDR3: CASSRMVVENYGYTF
J: TRBJ1-4; V: TRBV7-2; size: many; D: .; DNA: TGTGCCAGCACCCTTCAGGGGCTTGGGGAAAAACTGTTTTTT; CDR3: CASTLQGLGEKLFF
J: TRBJ1-4; V: TRBV6-5; size: few; D: TRBD1; DNA: TGTGCCAGCAGTTACGATCCGGGACAGGCTGAAAAACTGTTTTTT; CDR3: CASSYDPGQAEKLFF
J: TRBJ1-2; V: TRBV12-3/TRBV12-4; size: .; D: .; DNA: TGTGCCAGCAGGCCACAGGGAATTGATGGCTACACCTTC; CDR3: CASRPQGIDGYTF
J: TRBJ2-6; V: TRBV15; size: .; D: .; DNA: TGTGCCACCACTAGGGTACAATCTGGGGCCAACGTCCTGACTTTC; CDR3: CATTRVQSGANVLTF
J: TRBJ2-1; V: TRBV27; size: .; D: TRBD2; DNA: TGTGCCAGCTTAGCGGGGGGGCACCGGGGCTTCAATGAGCAGTTCTTC; CDR3: CASLAGGHRGFNEQFF
J: TRBJ1-1; V: TRBV7-9; size: .; D: TRBD1; DNA: TGTGCCAGCAGCTTAGGACAGGGGGAAAACACTGAAGCTTTCTTT; CDR3: CASSLGQGENTEAFF
J: TRBJ2-1; V: TRBV13; size: .; D: .; DNA: TGTGCCAGCAGCTTAGCTATTCAGGAGACCTACAATGAGCAGTTCTTC; CDR3: CASSLAIQETYNEQFF
J: TRBJ2-3; V: TRBV4-3; size: .; D: .; DNA: TGCGCCAGCAGCCAGGGGGGCGGCGGGACGGATAGCACAGATACGCAGTATTTT; CDR3: CASSQGGGGTDSTDTQYF
J: TRBJ1-1; V: TRBV7-3; size: .; D: .; DNA: TGTGCCAGCAGCGGGGAGGAGACTGAAGCTTTCTTT; CDR3: CASSGEETEAFF
J: TRBJ2-4; V: TRBV6-2/TRBV6-3; size: few; D: .; DNA: TGTGCCAGCAGTCATATCACCAGGGGCTTGGGGAACATTCAGTACTTC; CDR3: CASSHITRGLGNIQYF
J: TRBJ1-5; V: TRBV4-3; size: .; D: TRBD1; DNA: TGCGCCAGCAGCCAAGACGTCGACAGGGTCGGTCCCCAGCATTTT; CDR3: CASSQDVDRVGPQHF
J: TRBJ1-2; V: TRBV7-2; size: .; D: .; DNA: TGTGGCAGCAGCTTAGGCAACAAACCTGGCTACACCTTC; CDR3: CGSSLGNKPGYTF
J: TRBJ1-6; V: TRBV7-8; size: few; D: .; DNA: TGTGCCAGCAGCTTAGTGGGCAGGCCTGGTGTAGGAAGGGCCCTCCACTTT; CDR3: CASSLVGRPGVGRALHF
J: TRBJ2-1; V: TRBV20-1; size: .; D: TRBD2; DNA: TGCAGTGCTCCCCGACTAGCGGGGGGCCAACCGAATGGCTACAATGAGCAGTTCTTC; CDR3: CSAPRLAGGQPNGYNEQFF
J: TRBJ1-1; V: TRBV6-1; size: many; D: TRBD1; DNA: TGTGCCAGCAGTCGACAGGGATCCGGAAGAGCTTTCTTT; CDR3: CASSRQGSGRAFF
J: TRBJ2-7; V: TRBV6-5; size: .; D: .; DNA: TGTGCCAGCAGTTACTCGGAGCTGGGAGCCTACGAGCAGTACTTC; CDR3: CASSYSELGAYEQYF
J: TRBJ2-5; V: TRBV29-1; size: .; D: .; DNA: TGCAGCGTTGATTCCGGGTACCAAGAGACCCAGTACTTC; CDR3: CSVDSGYQETQYF
J: TRBJ2-1; V: TRBV28; size: few; D: .; DNA: TGTGCCAGCAGTTTCTCGCTGGCCCTTTACAATGAGCAGTTCTTC; CDR3: CASSFSLALYNEQFF
J: TRBJ2-7; V: TRBV7-2; size: many; D: .; DNA: TGTGCCAGCAGCTTAGGGGACGGGCGTTACGAGCAGTACTTC; CDR3: CASSLGDGRYEQYF
J: TRBJ1-2; V: TRBV12-3/TRBV12-4; size: many; D: .; DNA: TGTGCCAGCAGGGCCGGCTATGGCTACACCTTC; CDR3: CASRAGYGYTF
J: TRBJ1-1; V: TRBV18; size: many; D: .; DNA: TGTGCCAGCTCACCCCCAGGGGCGGATGAAGCTTTCTTT; CDR3: CASSPPGADEAFF
J: TRBJ1-2; V: TRBV5-1; size: .; D: .; DNA: TGCGCCAGCAGCCTTAAGCCCGTGGGTGGCTACACCTTC; CDR3: CASSLKPVGGYTF
J: TRBJ2-3; V: TRBV12-3/TRBV12-4; size: .; D: TRBD2; DNA: TGTGCCAGCAGTCCAAGCGGGGCGGCCACAGATACGCAGTATTTT; CDR3: CASSPSGAATDTQYF
J: TRBJ2-2; V: TRBV5-4; size: few; D: TRBD1; DNA: TGTGCCAGCAGCTTGAGGGACAGGGGCAACACCGGGGAGCTGTTTTTT; CDR3: CASSLRDRGNTGELFF
J: TRBJ2-6; V: TRBV6-5; size: .; D: .; DNA: TGTGCCAGCAGTTACTCGGATAAAGCAGGGTCCTCTGGGGCCAACGTCCTGACTTTC; CDR3: CASSYSDKAGSSGANVLTF
J: TRBJ1-2; V: TRBV7-2; size: few; D: .; DNA: TGTGCCAGCAGCCCCCCTTATATCAGGCATTATGGCTACACCTTC; CDR3: CASSPPYIRHYGYTF
J: TRBJ2-1; V: TRBV4-1; size: .; D: .; DNA: TGCGCCAGCAGCCTATTTTCCGCGGGACAGATCTACAATGAGCAGTTCTTC; CDR3: CASSLFSAGQIYNEQFF
J: TRBJ1-1; V: TRBV27; size: .; D: TRBD1; DNA: TGTGCCAGCAGTTTTAACAGGGGGCTAGGGGAAGCTTTCTTT; CDR3: CASSFNRGLGEAFF